This T cell receptor (beta chain) was profiled in a study of blood T cell repertoires in COVID-19. Whole-study context: Sources were T cells, B-cell-depleted T cells, or PBMCs; the material itself was cDNA or gDNA.

Germline V lookup: CDR1 LGHNA, CDR2 YSLEER. The CDR3 extends over 15 amino acids. Trimming cost V 2 bases and J 6 bases, with 14 bases left between them. Authors' methods: Scientists estimated how many nucleated cells there were by amplifying reference gene primers. Assay: immunoSEQ multiplex PCR; the TCRdb copy retains only in-frame clones and omits some. Clone size and V and J calls were adopted from that table, with D and trimming inferred from the DNA. The sample carries some 150,000 clones, just under 90% recorded once. This sequence joins TRBV4-3 and TRBJ2-1, with a possible D match to TRBD2 (5 bases). The receptor was derived from a woman aged 45-65 years with active or convalescent COVID-19. Sequences were obtained from peripheral blood. The CDR3 DNA reads TGCGCCAGCAGCCAATCCCTGGACTCAGCCAATGAGCAGTTCTTC. Translated, it gives CASSQSLDSANEQFF.